These T cell receptor beta chains were read from a single sample in a study of technical replicates of blood from several donors. Measured with immunoSEQ multiplex PCR; TCRdb has only the in-frame clones, and not every one. Among just under 60,000 clones listed, roughly 91% were seen once. The source material was PBMCs. The receptors come from a human donor in good health. Some clones in this sample may be carry-over from other donors' samples. Each CDR3 is given with its conserved first and last residue. A D gene is named only where the DNA matches it firmly. Clone size is given for some rows only: seen once, a few or many times, or a class if the clone is expanded.

J gene	D gene	V gene	clone size	CDR3 DNA	CDR3 protein
TRBJ1-2	NA	TRBV7-6	NA	TGTGCCAGCAGCTCCACGTCAACGAGTGGCTACACCTTC	CASSSTSTSGYTF
TRBJ1-2	TRBD1	TRBV9	NA	TGTGCCAGCAGCGTGACAGGGACCCCCATGGGCTACACCTTC	CASSVTGTPMGYTF
TRBJ1-2	TRBD1	TRBV27	NA	TGTGCCAGCAAAGACAGGGTGATCTTCGGCTACACCTTC	CASKDRVIFGYTF
TRBJ1-5	NA	TRBV5-6	few	TGTGCCAGCAGCTTGCGGCAGACAAGCAATCAGCCCCAGCATTTT	CASSLRQTSNQPQHF
TRBJ1-1	NA	TRBV5-4	NA	TGTGCCAGCAGGTTCAGGGCCGGGAACACTGAAGCTTTCTTT	CASRFRAGNTEAFF
TRBJ1-2	TRBD1	TRBV7-9	few	TGTGCCAGCAGCTTAGGGACAGGGCATGGCTACACCTTC	CASSLGTGHGYTF
TRBJ2-5	TRBD1	TRBV4-1	NA	TGCGCCAGCAGCCAAAGCGACAGGGGGCTGGGGGAGACCCAGTACTTC	CASSQSDRGLGETQYF
TRBJ2-5	TRBD2	TRBV6-6	NA	TGTGCCAGCAGTTACTCGTCCTGGCTAGCGGGAGAGACCCAGTACTTC	CASSYSSWLAGETQYF
TRBJ2-2	NA	TRBV10-3	NA	TGTGCCATCAGTGAAAACAGAAACACCGGGGAGCTGTTTTTT	CAISENRNTGELFF
TRBJ2-7	NA	TRBV25-1	NA	TGTGCCAGCAGTGCAGACAGGAGTTACGAGCAGTACTTC	CASSADRSYEQYF
TRBJ2-1	NA	TRBV6-6	NA	TGTGCCAGCATTCTAGGGGCTGACAATGAGCAGTTCTTC	CASILGADNEQFF
TRBJ2-7	NA	TRBV7-2	NA	TGTGCCAGCAGCTTAGGTCCGGGGGGCGGTTACGAGCAGTACTTC	CASSLGPGGGYEQYF
TRBJ1-1	NA	TRBV7-2	NA	TGTGCCAGCAGCTGGGGCCAGGGTCCCACTGAAGCTTTCTTT	CASSWGQGPTEAFF
TRBJ2-7	TRBD2	TRBV27	NA	TGTGCCAGCAGTTCTCTAGCGGGGGACCGCTACGAGCAGTACTTC	CASSSLAGDRYEQYF
TRBJ1-2	NA	TRBV6-5	NA	TGTGCCAGCAGTGAAACAGGATCTCCCTATGGCTACACCTTC	CASSETGSPYGYTF
TRBJ2-7	TRBD1	TRBV6-1	once	TGTGCCAGCAAGATGGGACAGGGCTCCTACGAGCAGTACTTC	CASKMGQGSYEQYF
TRBJ2-7	TRBD2	TRBV18	few	TGTGCCAGCTCACCGACTAGCGGGAGTTACGAGCAGTACTTC	CASSPTSGSYEQYF
TRBJ1-5	TRBD1	TRBV6-5	NA	TGTGCCAGCAGATCACAGGGGGAGAGTCAGCCCCAGCATTTT	CASRSQGESQPQHF
TRBJ2-5	NA	TRBV25-1	NA	TGTGCCAGCAGGGACGGAGGGATCAACCAAGAGACCCAGTACTTC	CASRDGGINQETQYF
TRBJ2-5	TRBD1	TRBV27	NA	TGTGCCAGCAGTCCAGGGACAGGGGAGACCCAGTACTTC	CASSPGTGETQYF
TRBJ1-2	NA	TRBV4-1	NA	TGCGCCAGCAGCACTCACGTACCTTCCCAAAGGTGGCAGGGGAGCGGCTACACCTTC	CASSTHVPSQRWQGSGYTF
TRBJ2-7	TRBD2	TRBV5-1	NA	TGCGCCAGCAGCTTTCGGACTAGCGGGGTCTACGAGCAGTACTTC	CASSFRTSGVYEQYF
TRBJ2-3	TRBD2	TRBV7-6	NA	TGTGCCAGCAGCTTAGGACTAGCGGGCGATACGCAGTATTTT	CASSLGLAGDTQYF
TRBJ1-3	NA	TRBV29-1	NA	TGCAGCGTTGAAGATCTGGGGGGATCTGGAAACACCATATATTTT	CSVEDLGGSGNTIYF
TRBJ2-7	TRBD1	TRBV10-3	NA	TGTGCCATCAGTGAGTCTTGGGACAGTCAACTCTACGAGCAGTACTTC	CAISESWDSQLYEQYF
TRBJ2-1	NA	TRBV5-6	NA	TGTGCCAGCAGCTTTCAGGGAAACGATGAGCAGTTCTTC	CASSFQGNDEQFF
TRBJ2-7	NA	TRBV19	NA	TGTGCCAGTAGGGGACTGATGTCCTACGAGCAGTACTTC	CASRGLMSYEQYF
TRBJ2-7	TRBD2	TRBV5-5	NA	TGTGCCAGCAGTTTACTACTAGCGGAGAACTACGAGCAGTACTTC	CASSLLLAENYEQYF
TRBJ2-1	NA	TRBV5-1	many	TGCGCCAGCAGCTTGGGGGGAGGATACAATGAGCAGTTCTTC	CASSLGGGYNEQFF
TRBJ2-7	NA	TRBV7-9	NA	TGTGCCAGCACCCCGGAGGGGTCGAGTACCTACGAGCAGTACTTC	CASTPEGSSTYEQYF
TRBJ2-2	TRBD2	TRBV27	NA	TGTGCCAGCAGTTTCGGAGCGGGAGTCACCGGGGAGCTGTTTTTT	CASSFGAGVTGELFF
TRBJ1-5	NA	TRBV6-1	NA	TGTGCCAGCAGTGAAGGGTTGCGGGGAAACCAGCCCCAGCATTTT	CASSEGLRGNQPQHF
TRBJ2-5	TRBD2	TRBV29-1	once	TGCAGCGTTGAGGGGACTAGCGGGGGGCCCCTTTACTTC	CSVEGTSGGPLYF
TRBJ2-7	NA	TRBV7-9	NA	TGTGCCAGCAGCTTCCCCGGGGAGGGGGGCACCTACGAGCAGTACTTC	CASSFPGEGGTYEQYF
TRBJ2-1	TRBD1	TRBV25-1	NA	TGTGCCAGCAGTGGCTACCGGGACAGGGGTTACAATGAGCAGTTCTTC	CASSGYRDRGYNEQFF
TRBJ2-7	TRBD1	TRBV6-6	NA	TGTGCCACCACAGGGGTTTTCTACGAGCAGTACTTC	CATTGVFYEQYF
TRBJ1-5	NA	TRBV2	NA	TGTGCTACCCGAGGAGACGTTGTTAATCAGCCCCAGCATTTT	CATRGDVVNQPQHF
TRBJ2-1	TRBD2	TRBV15	NA	TGTGCCGCACCGCCGGGACTAGCGGGAGGGACGAGCTCCTACAATGAGCAGTTCTTC	CAAPPGLAGGTSSYNEQFF
TRBJ2-2	NA	TRBV4-3	NA	TGCGCCAGCAGCCAAGTGGGTAGCCCCGGGGAGCTGTTTTTT	CASSQVGSPGELFF
TRBJ2-1	TRBD2	TRBV29-1	NA	TGCAGCTTTCTAGCGGGGGGGCCCTATGAGCAGTTCTTC	CSFLAGGPYEQFF
TRBJ2-6	NA	TRBV5-4	NA	TGTGCCAGCAGCTTGGTAGGGGCCGGGGCCAACGTCCTGACTTTC	CASSLVGAGANVLTF
TRBJ2-5	NA	TRBV5-8	NA	TGTGCCAGCAGCATAGGACAGCTACAAGAGACCCAGTACTTC	CASSIGQLQETQYF
TRBJ1-2	NA	TRBV4-1	NA	TGCGCCAGCAGCTCGGAACTATATGGCTACACCTTC	CASSSELYGYTF
TRBJ1-2	NA	TRBV10-3	NA	TGTGCCATCAGTGAGTCGACTCAGTATGGCTACACCTTC	CAISESTQYGYTF
TRBJ1-1	NA	TRBV7-2	medium-sized	TGTGCCAGCAACTGGGGGCCGAACACTGAAGCTTTCTTT	CASNWGPNTEAFF
TRBJ2-2	TRBD2	TRBV18	NA	TGTGCCAGCTCACCACAGAACGGGAGGGCCGGCGGGGAGCTGTTTTTT	CASSPQNGRAGGELFF
TRBJ1-2	NA	TRBV7-2	NA	TGTGCCAGCAGCCCCGACGGCGGGAACTATGGCTACACCTTC	CASSPDGGNYGYTF